The clone carrying this T cell receptor (beta chain) was observed a few times. Trimming shortened V by 7 bases and J by 4 bases, and 10 bases separated the two germline ends. The CDR3 is 11 amino acids. Per the germline V gene, CDR1 is SQVTM and CDR2 is ANQGSEA. As the template, RNA transcripts were used to amplify TCR beta CDR3 regions. The workflow started with a first-round RT-PCR run with HTBI primers and then moved on to a second-round multiplex PCR. TCRdb itself ran the multiplex PCR reads through MiXCR, one entry per CDR3 protein. This sample has a few hundred thousand distinct CDR3 sequences, with approximately 37% found just once. The data derive from a study of Graves' ophthalmopathy and Graves' hyperthyroidism. About the study: Stable hyperthyroidism meant no progression to ophthalmopathy within 18 months of follow-up.

The sequence was collected from an adult man with Graves' hyperthyroidism. V gene TRBV29-1 combines with J gene TRBJ1-2, with TRBD1 as a possible D gene (6 bases). Sequences were obtained from peripheral blood or thyroid tissue (not recorded which). Here the CDR3 DNA reads TGCAGCGGGGAACAGGGCTATGGCTACACCTTC. It encodes CSGEQGYGYTF.